This is a list of T cell receptor beta chains from one sample in a study of cytomegalovirus exposure and HLA in healthy donors. Clones were sequenced by immunoSEQ multiplex PCR, and TCRdb holds only the in-frame ones, with some missing. The data hold 110,000 to 150,000 clones, with just under 85% observed a single time. Sequenced sample: PBMCs. These receptors originate from a woman in her twenties or thirties in good health and CMV-seronegative. Each CDR3 is given with its conserved first and last residue. The order of the fields is clone size, J gene, D gene, V gene, CDR3 protein, CDR3 DNA. D genes are given only for firm matches. Part of the rows lack a size; the others show once, few, many or a class for expanded clones.

NA,TRBJ2-3,NA,TRBV29-1,CSVGVNRRTDTQYF,TGCAGCGTCGGGGTGAACCGACGCACAGATACGCAGTATTTT
NA,TRBJ2-7,TRBD2,TRBV10-3,CAISDPLAGDYEQYF,TGTGCCATCAGTGACCCCCTAGCGGGGGACTACGAGCAGTACTTC
NA,TRBJ1-2,NA,TRBV10-3,CAIEAGSNYGYTF,TGTGCCATCGAGGCGGGTTCAAACTATGGCTACACCTTC
NA,TRBJ1-6,TRBD1,TRBV27,CASSLRLQGARSPLHF,TGTGCCAGCAGTTTACGTCTTCAGGGGGCGCGTTCACCCCTCCACTTT
NA,TRBJ2-7,NA,TRBV27,CASRMGPLTGSLYEQYF,TGTGCCAGCAGGATGGGGCCGCTGACAGGTTCTCTTTACGAGCAGTACTTC
NA,TRBJ1-2,NA,TRBV28,CASRPPGFNYGYTF,TGTGCCAGCAGACCACCAGGGTTTAACTATGGCTACACCTTC
NA,TRBJ2-2,NA,TRBV4-3,CASSQERGINGELFF,TGCGCCAGCAGCCAAGAAAGGGGGATCAACGGGGAGCTGTTTTTT
NA,TRBJ1-6,NA,TRBV27,CASSPDISRPPLHF,TGTGCCAGCAGCCCGGACATCTCCCGGCCACCCCTCCACTTT
once,TRBJ1-1,NA,TRBV27,CASSRGQSNTEAFF,TGTGCCAGCAGCCGCGGACAGAGCAACACTGAAGCTTTCTTT
NA,TRBJ2-1,NA,TRBV18,CASSLIGTHPDNEQFF,TGTGCCAGCTCACTTATCGGGACACACCCCGACAATGAGCAGTTCTTC
NA,TRBJ1-2,TRBD1,TRBV4-1,CASSQGTSGGYGYTF,TGCGCCAGCAGCCAAGGGACTTCAGGGGGCTATGGCTACACCTTC
NA,TRBJ1-2,TRBD1,TRBV19,CASSMWISRQGYGYTF,TGTGCCAGTAGCATGTGGATTTCGAGACAGGGGTATGGCTACACCTTC
NA,TRBJ2-7,NA,TRBV29-1,CSATGGPYEQYF,TGCAGCGCGACCGGGGGACCCTACGAGCAGTACTTC
NA,TRBJ2-2,TRBD2,TRBV5-1,CASSPILAGNTGELFF,TGCGCCAGCAGCCCGATACTAGCGGGGAACACCGGGGAGCTGTTTTTT
NA,TRBJ1-1,NA,TRBV28,CASSVLTGSAFF,TGTGCCAGCAGTGTCCTTACAGGGTCGGCTTTCTTT
NA,TRBJ2-3,TRBD2,TRBV7-6,CASSWGLAGADTQYF,TGTGCCAGCAGCTGGGGACTAGCGGGGGCAGATACGCAGTATTTT
NA,TRBJ2-5,NA,TRBV2,CASTRGETQYF,TGTGCCAGCACCAGGGGAGAGACCCAGTACTTC
NA,TRBJ1-2,NA,TRBV18,CASSQWTEEGYTF,TGTGCCAGCTCACAGTGGACGGAGGAGGGCTACACCTTC
NA,TRBJ1-2,NA,TRBV4-3,CASSQDWGRGNGYTF,TGCGCCAGCAGCCAAGATTGGGGCAGGGGAAATGGCTACACCTTC
NA,TRBJ1-2,NA,TRBV5-1,CASSLAQTNYGYTF,TGCGCCAGCAGCTTGGCCCAGACAAACTATGGCTACACCTTC
NA,TRBJ2-3,NA,TRBV5-4,CASSSGTSTPTDTQYF,TGTGCCAGCAGCTCGGGGACTTCTACTCCCACAGATACGCAGTATTTT
NA,TRBJ2-1,TRBD2,TRBV5-1,CASSLTGLAGGNEQFF,TGCGCCAGCAGCCTTACGGGACTAGCCGGGGGAAATGAGCAGTTCTTC
once,TRBJ2-3,NA,TRBV6-5,CASRNGYRVGDTQYF,TGTGCCAGCAGGAATGGGTACAGGGTGGGAGATACGCAGTATTTT
NA,TRBJ1-5,NA,TRBV28,CASRTDSNQPQHF,TGTGCCAGCAGAACCGACAGTAATCAGCCCCAGCATTTT
NA,TRBJ2-3,NA,TRBV6-6,CASNRGATDTQYF,TGTGCCAGCAACCGGGGAGCCACAGATACGCAGTATTTT
NA,TRBJ1-4,TRBD1,TRBV7-2,CASSLKRTGNEKLFF,TGTGCCAGCAGCTTAAAAAGGACAGGAAATGAAAAACTGTTTTTT
NA,TRBJ1-2,NA,TRBV15,CATSRDRGGYGGYTF,TGTGCCACCAGCAGAGATAGGGGAGGGTATGGTGGCTACACCTTC
NA,TRBJ2-2,TRBD2,TRBV7-6,CASSLGTSRNGELFF,TGTGCCAGCAGCTTAGGGACTAGCAGAAACGGGGAGCTGTTTTTT
NA,TRBJ1-2,TRBD1,TRBV6-5,CASRLGTGGVYGYTF,TGTGCCAGCAGATTAGGGACAGGGGGTGTCTATGGCTACACCTTC
NA,TRBJ1-5,NA,TRBV7-2,CASSAGRNQPQHF,TGTGCCAGCAGCGCCGGTCGCAATCAGCCCCAGCATTTT
NA,TRBJ1-1,TRBD1,TRBV7-9,CASSFGTGNTEAFF,TGTGCCAGCAGCTTCGGGACAGGCAACACTGAAGCTTTCTTT
NA,TRBJ2-7,NA,TRBV5-5,CASSLVGHLYEQYF,TGTGCCAGCAGCTTGGTCGGACACCTCTACGAGCAGTACTTC
few,TRBJ1-2,NA,TRBV5-1,CASTWSSESDYTF,TGCGCCAGCACTTGGTCCTCGGAGTCAGACTACACCTTC
NA,TRBJ1-1,NA,TRBV19,CASTTRGGAFF,TGTGCCAGTACCACTCGGGGGGGGGCTTTCTTT
NA,TRBJ1-2,NA,TRBV11-1,CASKPAESLGYGYTF,TGTGCCAGCAAACCAGCGGAAAGTCTGGGGTATGGCTACACCTTC
NA,TRBJ2-7,TRBD1,TRBV5-1,CASSLGTGTHEQYF,TGCGCCAGCAGCTTGGGGACAGGAACCCACGAGCAGTACTTC
NA,TRBJ2-1,TRBD1,TRBV27,CASRLQGSEQFF,TGTGCCAGCAGATTACAGGGGAGTGAGCAGTTCTTC
NA,TRBJ1-1,NA,TRBV9,CASSVAGGVTEAFF,TGTGCCAGCAGCGTAGCGGGGGGGGTCACTGAAGCTTTCTTT
NA,TRBJ2-5,NA,TRBV27,CASSLGGPETQYF,TGTGCCAGCAGTTTAGGAGGCCCGGAGACCCAGTACTTC
NA,TRBJ2-2,NA,TRBV19,CASSIRGGSTGELFF,TGTGCCAGTAGTATAAGGGGGGGCAGCACCGGGGAGCTGTTTTTT
NA,TRBJ1-2,TRBD1,TRBV27,CASSDRTGGGYTF,TGTGCCAGCAGTGACAGGACAGGAGGTGGCTACACCTTC
NA,TRBJ1-5,TRBD1,TRBV19,CASSNQGAQPQHF,TGTGCCAGTAGTAACCAGGGGGCCCAGCCCCAGCATTTT
few,TRBJ1-6,NA,TRBV30,CAWSALVDINSPLHF,TGTGCCTGGAGTGCTCTGGTGGACATCAATTCACCCCTCCACTTT
NA,TRBJ2-1,NA,TRBV18,CASSPSPSEDNEQFF,TGTGCCAGCTCACCGTCCCCTAGCGAGGACAATGAGCAGTTCTTC
NA,TRBJ2-3,NA,TRBV29-1,CRKMVEGADTQYF,TGCAGGAAGATGGTGGAGGGAGCAGATACGCAGTATTTT
NA,TRBJ2-5,TRBD2,TRBV11-2,CASSLWLAGGQETQYF,TGTGCCAGCAGCCTCTGGCTAGCGGGGGGACAAGAGACCCAGTACTTC
NA,TRBJ2-7,TRBD1,TRBV19,CASSLLGDRVEQYF,TGTGCCAGTAGCCTCCTGGGGGACAGGGTCGAGCAGTACTTC
NA,TRBJ2-7,TRBD1,TRBV7-2,CASSQTGGGFLEQYF,TGTGCCAGCAGCCAGACAGGGGGCGGGTTTCTTGAGCAGTACTTC